One sample yielded the 25 T cell receptor beta chains listed below, sequenced in a study of shared clonotypes between healthy human individuals. TCRdb keeps only in-frame clones here, not all; method: immunoSEQ multiplex PCR. The table includes millions of clones, 95% detected once. Material for sequencing was naive CD4+ T cells sorted from blood. The subset was: CD45RA+ positively selected. The origin of the receptors is a man between 18 and 29 years old in good health.

This clone was counted between two and nine times. Within the sample, other DNA sequences also encode this same CDR3. CDR3 loop: CASSLAGTSASYEQYF. CDR3 nucleotide sequence: TGTGCCAGCAGCTTAGCGGGGACTAGCGCGTCCTACGAGCAGTACTTC. The V and J genes are TRBV7-2 and TRBJ2-7, with TRBD2 identical over 10 bases. Germline CDR1 and CDR2: SGHTA and FQGNSA. Trimming at V came to 0 bases and at J to 1 base, leaving 3 bases not matched to a gene. This CDR3 has 16 residues.

The chain combines TRBV5-4 with TRBJ1-6; D not resolved. V lost 4 bases, J lost 0 bases, and 8 bases lay in between. Germline V CDR1 and CDR2: SGHNT, YYREEE (reference sequence). The CDR3 runs 15 residues. The CDR3 DNA reads as TGTGCCAGCAGCGGGGTGGGCTCCTATAATTCACCCCTCCACTTT. Translation gives CASSGVGSYNSPLHF.

Note on this clone: This sample also contains other DNA sequences that code for the same CDR3. The rearrangement joins TRBV5-1 to TRBJ1-3, with unresolved D. Germline loops: CDR1 SGHRS, CDR2 YFSETQ. The CDR3 sequence is 15 residues long. V was pared by 0 bases and J by 0 bases, with 7 bases between. This chain's CDR3 is CASSLEGFSGNTIYF. The CDR3 DNA follows: TGCGCCAGCAGCTTGGAAGGGTTCTCTGGAAACACCATATATTTT. Complete variable domain (other parts from reference TRBV5-1 and TRBJ1-3): KAGVTQTPRYLIKTRGQQVTLSCSPISGHRSVSWYQQTPGQGLQFLFEYFSETQRNKGNFPGRFSGRQFSNSRSEMNVSTLELGDSALYLCASSLEGFSGNTIYFGEGSWLTVV.

The chain employs TRBV9 and TRBJ2-5, with D perhaps being TRBD1 or TRBD2 (5 bases each). This CDR3 comprises 14 residues. CDR1 is SGDLS, CDR2 YYNGEE, per germline. Trimming removed 4 bases from V and 2 bases from J, with 12 bases in between. The chain's CDR3 is CASSYGTQQETQYF. CDR3 nucleotide sequence: TGTGCCAGCAGCTACGGGACGCAACAAGAGACCCAGTACTTC.

The CDR3 loop is CASSPGQGSYNEQFF. The CDR3 bases are TGCGCCAGCAGCCCGGGACAGGGCTCCTACAATGAGCAGTTCTTC. The chain links TRBV4-1 to TRBJ2-1; 9 positions match TRBD1. V shed 4 bases and J 0 bases; nucleotides not matched to a gene: 1. Germline CDR1 is MGHRA and CDR2 is YSYEKL. The CDR3 length is 15 residues.

V is TRBV4-1 and J is TRBJ2-7, with 11 bases that match TRBD2. Germline-derived CDR1 and CDR2 are MGHRA and YSYEKL. Trimming took 4 bases from V and 0 from J; bases not matched to a gene: 5. The CDR3 covers 16 residues. The CDR3 DNA reads as TGCGCCAGCAGCCGGCTAGCGGGAGGCCTCTCCTACGAGCAGTACTTC. As protein: CASSRLAGGLSYEQYF.

This chain uses TRBV28 with TRBJ2-7; tentative D call: TRBD2 (5 bases). Germline V lookup: CDR1 MDHEN, CDR2 SYDVKM. V lost 3 bases, J lost 8 bases, and 11 bases lay in between. The CDR3 has 12 amino acids. In DNA, the CDR3 is TGTGCCAGCAGTTTTTCGGAGCGGCAGCAGTACTTC. It codes for CASSFSERQQYF.

As regards this clone: The same CDR3 is also encoded by other DNA sequences in this sample. This chain connects TRBV2 to TRBJ1-6, with D unclear. V was shortened by 5 bases and J by 7 bases, with 12 bases between the two germline ends. CDR3 length equals 14 residues. CDR1 SNHLY and CDR2 FYNNEI come from the germline V gene. The CDR3 sequence: CASSLRQTNSPLHF. In DNA, the CDR3 is TGTGCCAGCAGTCTGAGGCAGACAAATTCACCCCTCCACTTT.

This chain uses TRBV4-1 with TRBJ2-5; possible D gene TRBD2, 6 bases. Deletions cut 4 bases from V and 2 bases from J, with 20 bases between. Germline CDR1 is MGHRA and CDR2 is YSYEKL. CDR3 length: 17 amino acids. This chain's CDR3 is CASSRGARGGDQETQYF. CDR3 nucleotide sequence: TGCGCCAGCAGCCGGGGAGCTCGGGGAGGAGATCAAGAGACCCAGTACTTC.

This chain uses TRBV4-1 with TRBJ2-3; D unclear. V shed 0 bases and J shed 5 bases, with 9 bases lying between them. CDR3 length: 14 residues. Germline loops: CDR1 MGHRA, CDR2 YSYEKL. Here the CDR3 DNA reads TGCGCCAGCAGCCAAGATCCCGCGTTAGATACGCAGTATTTT. It codes for CASSQDPALDTQYF.

The V gene is TRBV11-2, the J gene TRBJ2-2; perhaps D is TRBD1 or TRBD2 (6 bases each). The germline V gene has CDR1 SGHAT and CDR2 FQNNGV. The CDR3 is 15 amino acids. V shed 2 bases and J shed 4 bases, with 11 bases lying between them. The CDR3 nucleotides read TGTGCCAGCAGCTTATGGGGGGCCGGCACCGGGGAGCTGTTTTTT. Residues: CASSLWGAGTGELFF.

CDR3 DNA: TGTGCCGGGACCCTTTCCTACAATGAGCAGTTCTTC. Its protein is CAGTLSYNEQFF. The chain joins TRBV7-9 to TRBJ2-1; the D call may be TRBD1 or TRBD2 (5 bases each). The CDR3 contains 12 residues. Trimming stripped 11 bases from V and 1 base from J, with 9 bases between. Germline V gene data show CDR1 as SEHNR and CDR2 as FQNEAQ (reference sequence).

The gene calls are TRBV5-1 and TRBJ2-3; 7 nucleotides align to TRBD2. Germline V CDR1 and CDR2: SGHRS, YFSETQ. This CDR3 region has 16 residues. V gave up 0 bases and J gave up 0 bases; unmatched junction bases: 4. This chain's CDR3 is CASSLGERGSTDTQYF. For the CDR3, the DNA is TGCGCCAGCAGCTTGGGCGAGCGGGGAAGCACAGATACGCAGTATTTT.

The chain links TRBV18 to TRBJ1-1, with a tentative D call TRBD1 (5 bases). CDR1 is KGHSH and CDR2 is LQKENI in the germline V gene. With 3 bases removed from V and 4 bases from J, the gap between germline ends came to 12 bases. The CDR3 is 14 amino acids. CDR3 nucleotides: TGTGCCAGCTCACCCCAGACAGATTCCACTGAAGCTTTCTTT. Translated, it gives CASSPQTDSTEAFF.

Note on this clone: The same CDR3 can be traced to other DNA sequences in this sample. The CDR3 sequence is CASSPDGSNQPQHF. In nucleotides, the CDR3 is TGTGCCAGCAGTCCGGACGGCAGCAATCAGCCCCAGCATTTT. The J gene is TRBJ1-5, the V gene TRBV2, with unresolved D. The V end was cut by 5 bases, the J end by 1 base, with 9 bases between. The germline V gene has CDR1 SNHLY and CDR2 FYNNEI. The CDR3 is 14 residues long. Complete variable domain (other parts from reference TRBV2 and TRBJ1-5): EPEVTQTPSHQVTQMGQEVILRCVPISNHLYFYWYRQILGQKVEFLVSFYNNEISEKSEIFDDQFSVERPDGSNFTLKIRSTKLEDSAMYFCASSPDGSNQPQHFGDGTRLSIL.

The chain uses TRBV5-4 and TRBJ1-4; perhaps TRBD1 as D (6 bases). Per germline, CDR1 SGHNT and CDR2 YYREEE (reference sequence). CDR3 length: 15 residues. V was cut by 6 bases and J by 0 bases, with 12 bases left in between. The CDR3 protein is CASTRGGATNEKLFF. The CDR3 DNA sequence: TGTGCCAGCACCAGAGGGGGTGCAACTAATGAAAAACTGTTTTTT.

This chain uses TRBV9 with TRBJ1-1, with 8 bases identical to TRBD1. The CDR3 length is 14 residues. Germline values: CDR1 SGDLS, CDR2 YYNGEE. Trimming removed 3 bases from V and 7 bases from J; junction bases left unmatched: 8. The CDR3 is CASSASGQGGEAFF. As DNA, the CDR3 is TGTGCCAGCAGCGCTAGTGGACAGGGAGGTGAAGCTTTCTTT.

The rearrangement uses TRBV2 and TRBJ1-2; D remains ambiguous. Germline V gene data show CDR1 as SNHLY and CDR2 as FYNNEI. The length of the CDR3 is 11 residues. V was pared by 8 bases and J by 3 bases, with 7 bases between. The CDR3, as DNA: TGTGCCAGCTCACCTGACTATGGCTACACCTTC. Translation gives CASSPDYGYTF.

For the CDR3, the DNA is TGTGCCAGCTCACCCGACAGGGGTCATTCATACGAGCAGTACTTC. This gives the protein CASSPDRGHSYEQYF. The chain combines TRBV18 with TRBJ2-7; 8 nucleotides line up with TRBD1. Trimming at V came to 3 bases and at J to 4 bases, leaving 8 bases not matched to a gene. Germline V gives CDR1 KGHSH, CDR2 LQKENI. CDR3 length equals 15 residues.

The genes are TRBV10-1 and TRBJ2-7, with 8 bases that match TRBD1. Germline V gene lookup returns CDR1 WNHNN and CDR2 SYGVQD (reference sequence). V was pared by 2 bases and J by 7 bases, with 4 bases of the junction left unmatched. The CDR3 is made up of 13 amino acids. The chain's CDR3 is CASSEGTGGEQYF. For the CDR3, the DNA is TGCGCCAGCAGTGAGGGGACAGGTGGGGAGCAGTACTTC.

The genes are TRBV4-2 and TRBJ2-7; D possibly uses TRBD1 or TRBD2 (5 bases each). The CDR3 sequence is 14 residues long. Germline V lookup: CDR1 LGHNA, CDR2 YNFKEQ. Between the trimmed V and J ends, which lost 1 base and 2 bases, there was a span of 9 bases. CDR3: CASSQGGTPYEQYF. In nucleotides, the CDR3 is TGTGCCAGCAGCCAAGGAGGGACGCCCTACGAGCAGTACTTC.

The chain has TRBV6-1 and TRBJ1-3; no clear D. CDR1 and CDR2 from the germline V gene are MNHNS and SASEGT. Trimming pared 8 bases from V and 0 bases from J, leaving 11 bases between. CDR3 length: 14 residues. The CDR3 region is CASRDSSSGNTIYF. Written as DNA, the CDR3 is TGTGCCAGCCGCGACTCCTCCTCTGGAAACACCATATATTTT.

This chain connects TRBV5-6 to TRBJ2-1; TRBD1 matches 8 bases. With 4 bases clipped from V and 9 bases from J, the junction kept 9 bases outside the gene matches. This CDR3 region has 14 residues. Germline CDR1 is SGHDT and CDR2 is YYEEEE. Here the CDR3 reads CASSKDRGWSEQFF. In nucleotides, the CDR3 is TGTGCCAGCAGCAAAGACAGGGGATGGAGTGAGCAGTTCTTC.

The rearrangement joins TRBV2 to TRBJ2-2; D is ambiguous. The CDR3 has 15 amino acids. The germline V and J ends were trimmed by 4 bases and 2 bases, with 11 bases remaining between them. Germline loops: CDR1 SNHLY, CDR2 FYNNEI. The CDR3: CASSARRRNTGELFF. The CDR3 DNA sequence: TGTGCCAGCAGTGCGAGGAGAAGAAACACCGGGGAGCTGTTTTTT.

This clone came up a few times. The rearrangement links TRBV4-1 to TRBJ1-1; D is unclear. The CDR3 is 16 amino acids. The V end lost 1 base, the J end lost 1 base, and 13 bases lay between the germline ends. Germline V gene lookup returns CDR1 MGHRA and CDR2 YSYEKL. In nucleotides, the CDR3 is TGCGCCAGCAGCCAAGGAGGGCAGGTCCGGAACACTGAAGCTTTCTTT. It yields the protein CASSQGGQVRNTEAFF.